This T cell receptor (beta chain) was obtained from a study of beta chain features in type 1 diabetes. Study outcomes and limitations: Type 1 diabetes patients showed a moderate but significant shortening of TCRB CDR3s in all four CD4+ subsets.

The whole isolated RNA underwent reverse transcription, so sequencing captured expressed TCRB transcripts. Measured with immunoSEQ multiplex PCR; TCRdb has only the in-frame clones, and not every one. Counted here are about 25,000 clones, roughly half occurring once; the ten biggest clones make up roughly 0.29%. This CDR3 has 15 amino acids. V gave up 8 bases and J gave up 9 bases; unmatched junction bases: 17. Germline V gene lookup returns CDR1 MNHEY and CDR2 SVGAGI. This clone was detected a few times. Its antigen is unknown. This sequence originates from a man younger than 45 with type 1 diabetes. V is TRBV6-5 and J is TRBJ2-7, with TRBD2 matching 9 bases. Sequenced: stem cell memory CD4+ T cells from blood. CDR3 amino acids: CASRSAGGFPTVQYF. CDR3 bases: TGTGCCAGCCGTTCGGCGGGGGGGTTTCCTACGGTGCAGTACTTC.